These 14 T cell receptor beta chains were all obtained from the same sample, sequenced in a study of cytomegalovirus exposure and HLA in healthy donors. Using immunoSEQ multiplex PCR, the repertoire was profiled, and TCRdb retains in-frame clones only, with some absent. The sample carries about 240,000 clones, around 86% recorded once. Sample: PBMCs. Receptors were obtained from a woman aged 25 to 39 in good health and CMV-seropositive.

The chain is built from TRBV12-5 and TRBJ2-7; 7 nucleotides match TRBD2. The length of the CDR3 is 15 residues. The germline V gene encodes CDR1 LGHNT and CDR2 FRNRAP. The V and J ends lost 6 bases and 6 bases, in that order; junction bases with no gene match: 14. CDR3 in DNA: TGTGCTAGTGGCTCGGATGGCGGGAGCGGACTCGAGCAGTACTTC. Protein product: CASGSDGGSGLEQYF.

Of note for this clone: Because the CDR3 is missing its conserved closing phenylalanine or tryptophan, this is likely a read error. Because the CDR3's place on the DNA is in doubt, the DNA is left out and the CDR3 is given as listed by TCRdb. The chain couples TRBV5-8 to TRBJ1-3; the table calls TRBD1, which could not be checked here. Germline loops: CDR1 SGHTS, CDR2 YDEGEE. The CDR3 sequence runs 13 residues, both termini included. CDR3 protein: CASSSDLIRPGHL.

This chain links TRBV30 with TRBJ1-4, with TRBD1 as a possible D gene (6 bases). CDR1 GTSNPN and CDR2 SVGIG come from the germline V gene (reference sequence). The CDR3 loop spans 14 amino acids. V was clipped by 0 bases and J by 8 bases, with 13 bases between them. The CDR3 coding sequence is TGTGCCTGGAGTGTCTACAGGGTGGAAGAAAAACTGTTTTTT. This sequence encodes CAWSVYRVEEKLFF.

This chain links TRBV29-1 with TRBJ1-1; 8 bases map to TRBD1. The J segment lost 5 bases and the V segment lost 7 bases, leaving 9 bases of the junction unmatched. This CDR3 contains 13 residues. Looked up from germline, CDR1 is SQVTM and CDR2 is ANQGSEA. CDR3 in amino acids: CSGYRQGTTEAFF. Written as DNA, the CDR3 is TGCAGCGGGTACCGACAGGGGACGACTGAAGCTTTCTTT.

The J gene is TRBJ1-2, the V gene TRBV5-1, with TRBD1 matching 8 bases. Trimming at V came to 2 bases and at J to 1 base, leaving 10 bases not matched to a gene. This CDR3 comprises 17 residues. Germline assignment: CDR1 SGHRS and CDR2 YFSETQ. CDR3 in amino acids: CASSLTGTGPLNYGYTF. CDR3 bases: TGCGCCAGCAGCTTAACCGGGACAGGCCCTCTTAACTATGGCTACACCTTC.

The chain is built from TRBV11-2 and TRBJ1-3; the D is unclear. Germline CDR1 SGHAT, CDR2 FQNNGV. This CDR3 comprises 15 residues. With 4 bases removed from V and 11 bases from J, the gap between germline ends came to 21 bases. This CDR3 reads CASSSSSLRSFSIYF. The CDR3 nucleotides are TGTGCCAGCAGCTCATCCTCCCTACGATCCTTCTCCATATATTTT. The full variable domain, in which reference TRBV11-2 and TRBJ1-3 provide the parts outside the CDR3, is EAGVAQSPRYKIIEKRQSVAFWCNPISGHATLYWYQQILGQGPKLLIQFQNNGVVDDSQLPKDRFSAERLKGVDSTLKIQPAKLEDSAVYLCASSSSSLRSFSIYFGEGSWLTVV.

This clone was observed a single time. The V call is TRBV23-1, the J call TRBJ2-7; D is unresolved. TRBV23-1 is reported as an ORF; its role is uncertain. Trimming stripped 0 bases from V and 3 bases from J, with 9 bases between. The CDR3 totals 14 residues. CDR3 sequence reads: CASSQSAPHYEQYF. In DNA, the CDR3 is TGCGCCAGCAGTCAATCGGCCCCCCACTACGAGCAGTACTTC.

This chain links TRBV5-4 with TRBJ1-3, with D perhaps TRBD1 (6 bases). CDR3 length equals 15 residues. Germline CDR1 and CDR2: SGHNT and YYREEE (reference sequence). Trimming pared 4 bases from V and 8 bases from J, leaving 19 bases between. The CDR3 region has the DNA TGTGCCAGCAGCCCTGTGGCGGGGGCCGCGGACACCATATATTTT. It codes for CASSPVAGAADTIYF.

As to this clone: One end of the junction fails to match germline, which may point to a read error. This chain connects TRBV5-4 to TRBJ1-2; 9 bases line up with TRBD1. The CDR3 loop spans 16 amino acids. Germline loops: CDR1 SGHNT, CDR2 YYREEE (reference sequence). The CDR3, as DNA: TGTGCCAGCAGCTCCTATTACAGGGGGCCGGACTACGGCTACACCTTC. Protein: CASSSYYRGPDYGYTF.

The V gene is TRBV28, the J gene TRBJ1-4; 8 positions match TRBD1. There are 14 residues in the CDR3. Germline CDR1 MDHEN, CDR2 SYDVKM. The V gene end was trimmed by 6 bases and the J gene end by 2 bases; junction bases not matched to a gene: 2. CDR3 amino acids: CASSWTGTNEKLFF. CDR3 DNA: TGTGCCAGCAGCTGGACAGGGACTAATGAAAAACTGTTTTTT.

In its sample, this clone was seen once. J is TRBJ1-3 and V is TRBV7-8; maybe TRBD1 (5 bases). Germline CDR1 SGHVS, CDR2 FQNEAQ. V was shortened by 5 bases and J by 0 bases, with 20 bases between the two germline ends. This CDR3 contains 18 residues. The CDR3 protein is CASSPGTAGGFSGNTIYF. The CDR3 DNA reads as TGTGCCAGCAGCCCAGGGACGGCCGGAGGGTTCTCTGGAAACACCATATATTTT.

The chain carries TRBV28 and TRBJ2-7; TRBD2 agrees at 16 bases. CDR3 length: 17 amino acids. J lost 3 bases, V lost 6 bases, and 8 bases had no gene match. Germline values: CDR1 MDHEN, CDR2 SYDVKM. The DNA for the CDR3 is TGTGCCAGCAGCTTGGGACTAGCGGGAGGGATCCACTACGAGCAGTACTTC. Amino acid sequence: CASSLGLAGGIHYEQYF.

The J gene is TRBJ2-7, the V gene TRBV5-1; a weak D match, TRBD2 (5 bases). Germline assignment: CDR1 SGHRS and CDR2 YFSETQ. This CDR3 contains 13 residues. V gave up 2 bases and J gave up 4 bases, with 10 bases separating them. The CDR3 nucleotides read TGCGCCAGCAGCTTCCAAGCGGATTACGAGCAGTACTTC. This encodes CASSFQADYEQYF.

The chain combines TRBV5-1 with TRBJ2-1; TRBD2 agrees at 11 bases. After removal of 6 bases from V and 9 bases from J, the junction contained 23 bases not matched to a gene. The germline V gene encodes CDR1 SGHRS and CDR2 YFSETQ. This CDR3 has 19 residues. The CDR3 coding sequence is TGCGCCAGCACCCCCACAGTTAGCGGGAGGGCGGGCGTGGGAAGTGAGCAGTTCTTC. This codes for CASTPTVSGRAGVGSEQFF.